This T cell receptor beta chain originates from a study of blood T cell repertoires in COVID-19. Study information: Samples came from the United States, Italy and Spain, spanning acute and convalescent COVID-19.

Enrolled through a virtual design, the participants were between 18 and 89 years of age and came from 24 US areas. The data were produced by immunoSEQ multiplex PCR, yet TCRdb's version contains in-frame clones alone and is incomplete. This table holds approximately 350,000 clones, roughly four fifths found once. In germline, CDR1 is LGHDT, CDR2 YNNKEL (reference sequence). J gave up 3 bases and V 2 bases, and 20 bases lay outside the gene matches. The length of the CDR3 is 21 residues. The sample was PBMCs or T cells enriched from blood (not recorded which). This chain uses TRBV3-1 (or the pseudogene TRBV3-2) with TRBJ1-5, with TRBD1 identical over 9 bases. The source is a woman between 45 and 65 years old who had recovered from COVID-19. CDR3: CASSQPTTTRPGTGSNQPQHF. The CDR3 DNA is TGTGCCAGCAGCCAACCAACAACCACGAGGCCCGGGACAGGGTCCAATCAGCCCCAGCATTTT.